These 24 T cell receptor beta chains came from one sample sequenced in a study of blood T cell repertoires in COVID-19 (TCRdb year 2020). Library preparation used the immunoSEQ multiplex PCR assay. In its TCRdb copy, this immuneACCESS table keeps in-frame sequences only and misses some clones. Where compared with another copy, unresolved V genes explain less than half of these, and the others have no known cause. The sample table records 130,000 to 150,000 clones; around 84% of these occur just once. The leading ten clones occupy about 40% of the sample. The sequenced sample was peripheral blood. All receptors derive from a human donor in a cohort sampled during active COVID-19.

V gene TRBV19 combines with J gene TRBJ1-4, with TRBD1 matching over 7 bases. V was clipped by 6 bases and J by 3 bases; unmatched bases: 7. In germline, CDR1 is LNHDA, CDR2 SQIVND (reference sequence). The CDR3 runs to 15 residues. The CDR3 region has the DNA TGTGCCAGTAGCCCTGGGACAGCACCTAATGAAAAACTGTTTTTT. It specifies CASSPGTAPNEKLFF.

In DNA form, the CDR3 reads TGTGCCAGCAGCTTTCTACCGGGACAGGGGGCCTACTATGGCTACACCTTC. This codes for CASSFLPGQGAYYGYTF. The V and J genes are TRBV7-2 and TRBJ1-2, with 12 bases fitting TRBD1. Losses at the gene ends were 3 bases for V and 3 bases for J; bases not matched to a gene: 8. Germline lookup yields CDR1 SGHTA and CDR2 FQGNSA. CDR3 size: 17 residues.

This rearrangement joins TRBV3-1 (or the pseudogene TRBV3-2) to TRBJ2-3, with 9 bases aligning to TRBD2. The CDR3 totals 17 residues. J gave up 4 bases and V 4 bases, and 12 bases lay outside the gene matches. Germline CDR1 reads LGHDT; CDR2 reads YNNKEL (reference sequence). In DNA, the CDR3 is TGTGCCAGCAGCCGTAGCCTTGCGGGGGGGCCCTCAGATACGCAGTATTTT. This sequence encodes CASSRSLAGGPSDTQYF.

The chain couples TRBV29-1 to TRBJ2-7; D gene ambiguous. Germline V lookup: CDR1 SQVTM, CDR2 ANQGSEA. V lost 4 bases and J 6 bases, leaving 13 bases between the germline ends. The CDR3 is made up of 12 amino acids. The CDR3 DNA follows: TGCAGCGTTGTCGACATCTACACCGAGCAGTACTTC. It translates to CSVVDIYTEQYF.

The chain recombines TRBV27 with TRBJ2-5, with 11 bases aligning to TRBD2. CDR3 length equals 16 residues. Trimming at V came to 5 bases and at J to 10 bases, leaving 15 bases not matched to a gene. From germline, CDR1 is MNHEY and CDR2 SMNVEV (reference sequence). The CDR3 loop is CASSPVTSGGPVSQYF. In nucleotides, the CDR3 is TGTGCCAGCAGTCCCGTTACTAGCGGGGGCCCCGTGAGCCAGTACTTC.

The chain couples TRBV7-8 to TRBJ2-1, with 9 positions matching TRBD1. CDR1 SGHVS and CDR2 FQNEAQ come from the germline V gene. Losses at the gene ends were 1 base for V and 2 bases for J; bases not matched to a gene: 0. There are 15 residues in the CDR3. CDR3 DNA: TGTGCCAGCAGCTTAGGGGACAGGGCCTACAATGAGCAGTTCTTC. This codes for CASSLGDRAYNEQFF.

This clone was counted between two and nine times. The CDR3 DNA is TGTGCCAGCTCACCCTCCCAGGGAAACCGAGGAAGCGAGCAGTACTTC. Its protein is CASSPSQGNRGSEQYF. This chain connects TRBV18 to TRBJ2-7; D may be TRBD1 (5 bases). The germline V and J ends were trimmed by 3 bases and 6 bases, with 21 bases remaining between them. Germline CDR1 KGHSH, CDR2 LQKENI. There are 16 residues in the CDR3. The full variable domain, completed using reference TRBV18 and TRBJ2-7, is NAGVMQNPRHLVRRRGQEARLRCSPMKGHSHVYWYRQLPEEGLKFMVYLQKENIIDESGMPKERFSAEFPKEGPSILRIQQVVRGDSAAYFCASSPSQGNRGSEQYFGPGTRLTVT.

Note on this clone: In the same sample, other DNA sequences code for this CDR3. The rearrangement uses TRBV7-2 and TRBJ2-5; D is ambiguous. The CDR3 runs to 11 residues. The germline gives CDR1 SGHTA, CDR2 FQGNSA. Trimming pared 5 bases from V and 4 bases from J, leaving 5 bases between. The CDR3 protein is CASSPGETQYF. The CDR3 nucleotides read TGTGCCAGCAGCCCGGGAGAGACCCAGTACTTC.

Here the CDR3 DNA reads TGTGCCAGCAGCTTTTTGGGGGCGTCAAATAATTCACCCCTCCACTTT. Translation gives CASSFLGASNNSPLHF. This chain joins TRBV7-2 and TRBJ1-6, with a weak D call TRBD1 (6 bases). V lost 3 bases to trimming and J lost 5 bases, with 14 bases between them. In germline, CDR1 is SGHTA, CDR2 FQGNSA. This CDR3 comprises 16 residues.

The genes are TRBV9 and TRBJ2-3, with 7 positions matching TRBD1. The germline V gene has CDR1 SGDLS and CDR2 YYNGEE. The V segment lost 4 bases and the J segment 3 bases; nucleotides outside the gene matches: 8. CDR3 length: 15 residues. For the CDR3, the DNA is TGTGCCAGCAGCAAATTAGGGGGCTCGACAGATACGCAGTATTTT. Encoded protein: CASSKLGGSTDTQYF.

The rearrangement links TRBV5-6 to TRBJ2-7; D is undetermined. The CDR3 is 13 amino acids. Trimming left V 2 bases short and J 2 bases short, with 8 bases between. CDR1 is SGHDT and CDR2 is YYEEEE in the germline V gene. This CDR3 is CASSFDTTYEQYF. DNA for the CDR3: TGTGCCAGCAGCTTTGACACGACCTACGAGCAGTACTTC.

Only a few counts were recorded for this clone. V usage is TRBV4-3 and J usage is TRBJ1-2; D gene uncertain. V lost 0 bases and J lost 10, with 12 bases in between. The CDR3 is 13 amino acids. Looked up from germline, CDR1 is LGHNA and CDR2 is YSLEER. CDR3 amino acids: CASSQDPKQAYTF. The CDR3 bases are TGCGCCAGCAGCCAAGATCCGAAGCAGGCCTACACCTTC.

The chain employs TRBV7-6 and TRBJ2-1; tentative D call: TRBD2 (5 bases). V was cut by 3 bases and J by 0 bases, with 9 bases left in between. The CDR3 sequence is 15 residues long. Germline assignment: CDR1 SGHVS and CDR2 FNYEAQ. CDR3 residues: CASSLRESSYNEQFF. CDR3 sequence (DNA): TGTGCCAGCAGCTTGAGGGAGAGCTCCTACAATGAGCAGTTCTTC.

J is TRBJ1-2 and V is TRBV6-1; the D gene is possibly TRBD1 (5 bases). CDR3 size: 15 residues. The germline CDR1 and CDR2 sequences are MNHNS and SASEGT. Trimming removed 2 bases at V and 0 bases at J, with 10 bases between. The CDR3, as DNA: TGTGCCAGCAGTGAAAGGGGCACCGCTAACTATGGCTACACCTTC. This encodes CASSERGTANYGYTF.

The J gene is TRBJ2-7, the V gene TRBV5-4; 10 bases are shared with TRBD1. Trimming removed 4 bases from V and 4 bases from J; junction bases left unmatched: 11. CDR3 size: 16 residues. CDR1 is SGHNT, CDR2 YYREEE, per germline (reference sequence). CDR3 nucleotides: TGTGCCAGCAGCCCTAACGTGGGACAGGGGATTTACGAGCAGTACTTC. Translated, it gives CASSPNVGQGIYEQYF.

The chain couples TRBV9 to TRBJ1-2, with 8 nucleotides matching TRBD1. The CDR3 has 15 amino acids. Trimming at V came to 3 bases and at J to 7 bases, leaving 11 bases not matched to a gene. Germline loops: CDR1 SGDLS, CDR2 YYNGEE. CDR3: CASSGGQVPFGGYTF. The DNA of the CDR3 is TGTGCCAGCAGCGGGGGACAGGTCCCTTTCGGTGGCTACACCTTC.

The gene calls are TRBV30 and TRBJ2-7; 7 bases are a match to TRBD1. Trimming at V came to 6 bases and at J to 5 bases, leaving 10 bases not matched to a gene. Germline V gives CDR1 GTSNPN, CDR2 SVGIG (reference sequence). This CDR3 spans 13 amino acids. This chain's CDR3 is CACATGEGHEQYF. DNA for the CDR3: TGTGCCTGCGCCACAGGGGAAGGCCACGAGCAGTACTTC.

The chain uses TRBV5-1 and TRBJ1-1, with TRBD1 matching over 9 bases. V shed 2 bases, J shed 7 bases, and the junction held 3 bases outside the gene matches. This CDR3 has 13 residues. Germline values: CDR1 SGHRS, CDR2 YFSETQ. The CDR3 nucleotides read TGCGCCAGCAGCTTACAGGGGGCGGATGAAGCTTTCTTT. Its translation is CASSLQGADEAFF.

This clone occurred once. The chain couples TRBV5-5 to TRBJ1-2; tentatively, D is TRBD1 (6 bases). Germline CDR1 is SGHKS and CDR2 is YYEKEE (reference sequence). With 4 bases removed from V and 7 bases from J, the gap between germline ends came to 14 bases. The CDR3 has 13 amino acids. The CDR3 loop reads CASSSTGKVGYTF. Here the CDR3 DNA reads TGTGCCAGCAGCAGTACAGGGAAGGTTGGCTACACCTTC. Looking up the rest from reference TRBV5-5 and TRBJ1-2 gives the full variable domain: DAGVTQSPTHLIKTRGQQVTLRCSPISGHKSVSWYQQVLGQGPQFIFQYYEKEERGRGNFPDRFSARQFPNYSSELNVNALLLGDSALYLCASSSTGKVGYTFGSGTRLTVV.

The V gene is TRBV9, the J gene TRBJ1-1, with 7 bases fitting TRBD1. The J segment lost 0 bases and the V segment lost 3 bases, leaving 2 bases of the junction unmatched. This CDR3 contains 14 residues. CDR1 and CDR2 from the germline V gene are SGDLS and YYNGEE. CDR3 DNA: TGTGCCAGCAGCGCGGGACAGTTGAACACTGAAGCTTTCTTT. Its translation: CASSAGQLNTEAFF.

The rearrangement links TRBV28 to TRBJ1-1, with D maybe TRBD1 (5 bases). The CDR3 runs 14 residues. Germline CDR1 MDHEN, CDR2 SYDVKM. V shed 5 bases and J shed 5 bases, with 15 bases lying between them. CDR3 residues: CASSPWSGNTEAFF. The CDR3 DNA follows: TGTGCCAGCAGTCCGTGGTCAGGGAATACTGAAGCTTTCTTT.

The rearrangement uses TRBV28 and TRBJ2-3; no reliable D call. The germline gives CDR1 MDHEN, CDR2 SYDVKM. V gave up 5 bases and J gave up 2 bases, with 11 bases separating them. This CDR3 comprises 14 residues. CDR3 sequence reads: CASSLASHTDTQYF. CDR3 DNA sequence: TGTGCCAGCAGTCTCGCGTCTCACACAGATACGCAGTATTTT.

The chain carries TRBV19 and TRBJ1-4; maybe TRBD1 (6 bases). V shed 5 bases and J shed 5 bases, with 15 bases lying between them. This CDR3 is built from 15 residues. Germline assignment: CDR1 LNHDA and CDR2 SQIVND (reference sequence). The CDR3 bases are TGTGCCAGTAGTCGGAGGACAGCCTTGAATGAAAAACTGTTTTTT. Its translation is CASSRRTALNEKLFF.

The chain links TRBV6-1 to TRBJ1-2; D unclear. Trimming stripped 2 bases from V and 6 bases from J, with 10 bases between. The CDR3 covers 13 residues. Germline loops: CDR1 MNHNS, CDR2 SASEGT. The CDR3 DNA is TGTGCCAGCAGTGAACTGGCGCGGCATGGCTACACCTTC. Translation: CASSELARHGYTF.